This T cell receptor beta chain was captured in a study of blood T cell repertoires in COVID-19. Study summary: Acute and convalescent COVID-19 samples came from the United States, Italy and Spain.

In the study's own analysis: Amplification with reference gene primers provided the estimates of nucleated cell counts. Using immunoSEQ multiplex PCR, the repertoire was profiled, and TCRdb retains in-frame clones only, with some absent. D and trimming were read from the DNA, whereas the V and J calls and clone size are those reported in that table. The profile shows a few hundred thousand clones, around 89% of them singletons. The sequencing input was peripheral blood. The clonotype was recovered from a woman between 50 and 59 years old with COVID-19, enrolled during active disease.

The CDR3 nucleotides read TGTGCCAGCAGCTTTGGGCCATCTGGAAACACCATATATTTT. It encodes CASSFGPSGNTIYF. The rearrangement uses TRBV7-3 and TRBJ1-3; D unresolved. CDR1 is SGHTA, CDR2 FQGTGA, per germline. The ends were cut back, 3 bases at V and 1 base at J, with 7 bases in the middle. The CDR3 has 14 amino acids. The complete variable domain, with remaining parts taken from reference TRBV7-3 and TRBJ1-3, reads GAGVSQTPSNKVTEKGKYVELRCDPISGHTALYWYRQSLGQGPEFLIYFQGTGAADDSGLPNDRFFAVRPEGSVSTLKIQRTERGDSAVYLCASSFGPSGNTIYFGEGSWLTVV.